This TCR beta chain emerged from a study of identical twins. Whole-study findings and limits: Beta out-of-frame twin sharing showed a weaker excess. Insertions were fewer in abundant cord blood beta clonotypes, whereas memory repertoires showed none of this pattern. Analyses based on zero insertions could be partly confounded by invariant MAIT and iNKT cells.

Germline V CDR1 and CDR2: SQVTM, ANQGSEA. V shed 7 bases and J shed 6 bases, with 13 bases lying between them. The CDR3 loop spans 12 amino acids. Template switching supplied a universal primer site; unique molecular identifiers were carried on the cDNA. Using its own MiXCR run on the 5' RACE reads, TCRdb lists one record per CDR3 protein. The sample has just over 450,000 distinct CDR3 sequences, approximately 14% seen once. About this clonotype itself: Its target is not known.

The sample was also linked to a second study, of yellow fever vaccine responses in identical twins.

This clonotype originated in a woman younger than 30 in good health. Sequenced input: CD4+ T cells sorted from blood. The chain is built from TRBV29-1 and TRBJ2-1; D might be TRBD1 or TRBD2, each matching 5 bases. The CDR3 spells CSAGLGPNEQFF. DNA of the CDR3: TGCAGCGCGGGGTTGGGGCCCAATGAGCAGTTCTTC.